Listed here are 23 T cell receptor beta chains from one sample, sequenced in a study of neurological immune-mediated disorders. From the 5' RACE reads, TCRdb called clonotypes with MiXCR, one entry per CDR3 protein. Of 40,000 to 50,000 distinct CDR3 sequences in the sample, under 13% are singletons; the top ten hold about 20%. Material for sequencing was PBMCs. The receptors shown here come from a woman between 40 and 50 years old with HTLV-1-associated myelopathy (HAM/TSP).

In this sample, this clonotype turned up many times. The genes are TRBV12-3 or TRBV12-4 and TRBJ2-7; 7 bases are a match to TRBD2. The V segment lost 5 bases and the J segment 6 bases; nucleotides outside the gene matches: 7. CDR3 length: 13 residues. The CDR3 DNA sequence: TGTGCCAGCAGTGCCGGGGGGTCTCGCGAGCAGTACTTC. This gives the protein CASSAGGSREQYF.

This clonotype was observed a single time. This rearrangement joins TRBV5-1 to TRBJ1-1; 7 nucleotides align to TRBD1. The CDR3 runs to 13 residues. After removal of 5 bases from V and 2 bases from J, the junction contained 3 bases not matched to a gene. The V gene's germline CDR1 is SGHRS and CDR2 YFSETQ. CDR3 nucleotides: TGCGCCAGCAGTTACAGGGGAAACACTGAAGCTTTCTTT. Amino acid sequence: CASSYRGNTEAFF.

This clonotype has a count of ten or more. V and J are TRBV5-1 and TRBJ2-4; D unresolved. CDR1 is SGHRS, CDR2 YFSETQ, per germline. The germline V and J ends were trimmed by 0 bases and 2 bases, with 12 bases remaining between them. The CDR3 runs to 16 residues. CDR3 nucleotides: TGCGCCAGCAGCTTGGGACGCAACGACTCCAAAAACATTCAGTACTTC. The encoded protein is CASSLGRNDSKNIQYF. The whole variable domain, remainder taken from reference TRBV5-1 and TRBJ2-4, is KAGVTQTPRYLIKTRGQQVTLSCSPISGHRSVSWYQQTPGQGLQFLFEYFSETQRNKGNFPGRFSGRQFSNSRSEMNVSTLELGDSALYLCASSLGRNDSKNIQYFGAGTRLSVL.

This clonotype was detected ten times or more. The chain is built from TRBV12-3 or TRBV12-4 and TRBJ2-7; 7 bases match TRBD2. The CDR3 spans 14 residues. V gave up 5 bases and J gave up 4 bases; unmatched junction bases: 8. This CDR3 reads CASSPQGREYEQYF. CDR3 DNA: TGTGCCAGCAGTCCCCAAGGGAGGGAATACGAGCAGTACTTC.

This clonotype was seen repeatedly, ten times or more. This chain links TRBV29-1 with TRBJ2-3; 11 bases map to TRBD2. The CDR3 loop spans 16 amino acids. J was trimmed by 5 bases and V by 7 bases; bases with no gene match: 14. Per the germline V gene, CDR1 is SQVTM and CDR2 is ANQGSEA. The CDR3 loop is CSGVGIAGGPLDTQYF. Here the CDR3 DNA reads TGCAGCGGCGTGGGAATAGCGGGGGGGCCATTAGATACGCAGTATTTT.

In its sample, this clonotype was seen many times. This chain uses TRBV29-1 with TRBJ2-2; 8 nucleotides agree with TRBD1. The germline CDR1 and CDR2 sequences are SQVTM and ANQGSEA. The CDR3 is 14 amino acids. V dropped 6 bases and J dropped 1; count of bases not matched to a gene: 4. Here the CDR3 DNA reads TGCAGCGTAGACAGGGGCCTGAACACCGGGGAGCTGTTTTTT. Its protein is CSVDRGLNTGELFF.

This clonotype was recorded many times. The chain combines TRBV5-1 with TRBJ2-5; TRBD2 matches 9 bases. J lost 3 bases, V lost 3 bases, and 9 bases had no gene match. Per germline, CDR1 SGHRS and CDR2 YFSETQ. The CDR3 has 16 residues. CDR3 DNA sequence: TGCGCCAGCAGCTGGGCAGGAGCTAGCGGGGAAGAGACCCAGTACTTC. Amino acids: CASSWAGASGEETQYF.

The table lists this clonotype with a count of one. The chain is built from TRBV20-1 and TRBJ2-1, with D unclear. V gave up 6 bases and J gave up 8 bases, with 14 bases separating them. Per the germline V gene, CDR1 is DFQATT and CDR2 is SNEGSKA (reference sequence). There are 12 residues in the CDR3. The CDR3 loop is CSAKPAAYEQFF. In DNA, the CDR3 is TGCAGTGCCAAGCCGGCTGCGTATGAGCAGTTCTTC.

This clonotype has a count of ten or more. This rearrangement joins TRBV6-1 to TRBJ2-7; 7 nucleotides match TRBD1. CDR1 is MNHNS, CDR2 SASEGT, per germline. This CDR3 spans 13 amino acids. V shed 10 bases, J shed 2 bases, and the junction held 8 bases outside the gene matches. CDR3 protein: CATLDRFTYEQYF. In DNA, the CDR3 is TGTGCCACCTTGGACAGGTTCACCTACGAGCAGTACTTC.

This clonotype was observed at least ten times. The chain uses TRBV25-1 and TRBJ2-6; 7 bases align to TRBD1. Germline values: CDR1 MGHDK, CDR2 SYGVNS. Unmatched junction bases numbered 9, after V lost 4 bases and J lost 0 bases. The CDR3 loop spans 18 amino acids. CDR3 coding DNA: TGTGCCAGCAGTGCCGCTCCGGGACAGAGCTCTGGGGCCAACGTCCTGACTTTC. Protein sequence: CASSAAPGQSSGANVLTF.

The chain uses TRBV12-3 or TRBV12-4 and TRBJ1-2, with TRBD1 matching over 8 bases. Losses at the gene ends were 5 bases for V and 7 bases for J; bases not matched to a gene: 6. The CDR3 runs 13 residues. The CDR3 DNA follows: TGTGCCAGCAGTCGACAGGGGAGGAGTGGCTACACCTTC. Protein: CASSRQGRSGYTF.

This chain joins TRBV2 and TRBJ2-5; 8 bases are shared with TRBD1. The V gene's germline CDR1 is SNHLY and CDR2 FYNNEI. The ends lost 7 bases at V and 2 bases at J; junction bases unmatched: 9. This CDR3 contains 15 residues. Here the CDR3 reads CASTQGDRLQETQYF. CDR3 nucleotides: TGTGCCAGCACCCAGGGGGACAGGTTGCAAGAGACCCAGTACTTC.

This clonotype was detected ten times or more. The chain is built from TRBV29-1 and TRBJ2-6, with 7 bases aligning to TRBD1. The CDR3 consists of 14 residues. From germline, CDR1 is SQVTM and CDR2 ANQGSEA. Unmatched junction bases numbered 2, after V lost 6 bases and J lost 0 bases. The CDR3 region is CSVTGHSGANVLTF. CDR3 DNA: TGCAGCGTGACAGGGCACTCTGGGGCCAACGTCCTGACTTTC.

This clonotype was observed at least ten times. The chain joins TRBV6-2 or TRBV6-3 to TRBJ2-5; D is unresolved. This CDR3 spans 12 amino acids. V was pared by 2 bases and J by 7 bases, with 8 bases between. Germline values: CDR1 MNHEY, CDR2 SVGEGT. In DNA, the CDR3 is TGTGCCAGCAGTTACCCCCGCGGGACCCAGTACTTC. Its protein is CASSYPRGTQYF.

This clonotype was detected many times. This chain joins TRBV20-1 and TRBJ2-7, with TRBD2 matching 8 bases. V shed 6 bases and J 0 bases; nucleotides not matched to a gene: 7. The CDR3 is 14 residues long. CDR1 and CDR2 from the germline V gene are DFQATT and SNEGSKA (reference sequence). CDR3 coding DNA: TGCAGTGCCGTTACTAGCGGAAGCTCCTACGAGCAGTACTTC. This translates into CSAVTSGSSYEQYF.

This clonotype was observed a handful of times. The chain links TRBV2 to TRBJ2-2; 8 bases align to TRBD1. V trimming: 0 bases; J trimming: 4 bases; junction bases outside the gene matches: 4. Looked up from germline, CDR1 is SNHLY and CDR2 is FYNNEI. The CDR3 totals 16 residues. The CDR3 nucleotides read TGTGCCAGCAGTGAAGCCCAGGGGGCAATCACCGGGGAGCTGTTTTTT. Translating gives CASSEAQGAITGELFF.

This clonotype was observed many times. The CDR3 bases are TGCGCCAGCAGCTTGGGTCGGACTGGGACGAGTGAAAAACTGTTTTTT. Translation gives CASSLGRTGTSEKLFF. The chain uses TRBV5-1 and TRBJ1-4, with D possibly being TRBD1 (5 bases). This CDR3 spans 16 amino acids. Trimming stripped 0 bases from V and 7 bases from J, with 16 bases between. CDR1 and CDR2 (germline): SGHRS, YFSETQ.

This clonotype was picked up a small number of times. CDR3 sequence reads: CASSGRTSGGSDTQYF. The CDR3 bases are TGTGCCAGCAGTGGGAGGACTAGCGGGGGTTCAGATACGCAGTATTTT. This chain joins TRBV6-1 and TRBJ2-3; 13 nucleotides agree with TRBD2. Germline lookup yields CDR1 MNHNS and CDR2 SASEGT. The junction had 5 bases not matched to a gene; V was cut back by 4 bases and J by 4 bases. CDR3 length: 16 residues.

The table lists this clonotype with many counts. The rearrangement uses TRBV5-5 and TRBJ2-1, with 7 bases fitting TRBD2. The CDR3 is 17 amino acids. Germline CDR1 reads SGHKS; CDR2 reads YYEKEE (reference sequence). The V segment lost 1 base and the J segment 4 bases; nucleotides outside the gene matches: 11. CDR3 sequence: CASSLSALGGGYNEQFF. The CDR3 nucleotides read TGTGCCAGCAGCTTGTCCGCATTGGGCGGGGGATACAATGAGCAGTTCTTC.

The sample holds many counts of this clonotype. The gene calls are TRBV20-1 and TRBJ2-7, with a tentative D call TRBD2 (5 bases). The CDR3 is made up of 13 amino acids. Deletions cut 0 bases from V and 3 bases from J, with 9 bases between. Looked up from germline, CDR1 is DFQATT and CDR2 is SNEGSKA (reference sequence). The CDR3 here is CSARDGGFYEQYF. CDR3 sequence (DNA): TGCAGTGCTAGAGATGGAGGATTCTACGAGCAGTACTTC.

In this sample, this clonotype is medium-sized. The V call is TRBV10-3, the J call TRBJ2-3; no firm D call. Germline CDR1 and CDR2: ENHRY and SYGVKD. V shed 9 bases and J shed 1 base, with 14 bases lying between them. The CDR3 is 14 residues long. The CDR3 here is CAMAWSEGTDTQYF. In DNA, the CDR3 is TGTGCCATGGCGTGGAGCGAAGGCACAGATACGCAGTATTTT.

The chain uses TRBV6-6 and TRBJ2-2; 16 bases fit TRBD2. The junction had 12 bases not matched to a gene; V was cut back by 5 bases and J by 6 bases. Per the germline V gene, CDR1 is MNHNY and CDR2 is SVGAGI (reference sequence). The CDR3 length is 19 residues. CDR3 DNA: TGTGCCAGCAGTCCTCGACCGGGACTAGCGGGGGGGAGGGCCGGGGAGCTGTTTTTT. Translated: CASSPRPGLAGGRAGELFF.

The genes are TRBV29-1 and TRBJ1-1; TRBD1 aligns across 8 bases. V dropped 5 bases and J dropped 1; count of bases not matched to a gene: 9. CDR1 SQVTM and CDR2 ANQGSEA come from the germline V gene. CDR3 length: 15 residues. This CDR3 is CSVLTSGTGNTEAFF. The DNA of the CDR3 is TGCAGCGTTCTAACATCCGGGACAGGGAACACTGAAGCTTTCTTT.